Each of the 29 T cell receptor beta chains below was sequenced from the same sample in a study of T cell repertoires in cytomegalovirus infection. TCRdb reprocessed the reads with MiXCR, giving one entry per CDR3 protein. This table holds around 95,000 distinct CDR3 sequences, over 25% found once. Their antigens are not known. The sequences come from CD8+ T cells from cultured PBMCs, collected from culture after CMV antigen stimulation. The receptors here all came from a human donor in good health (CMV status not recorded). Some clones in this sample may be carry-over from other donors' samples.

The chain couples TRBV2 to TRBJ2-2, with D tentatively TRBD2 (6 bases). The germline V and J ends were trimmed by 6 bases and 8 bases, with 16 bases remaining between them. This CDR3 contains 14 residues. In germline, CDR1 is SNHLY, CDR2 FYNNEI. The CDR3 nucleotides read TGTGCCAGCAGCCCTGGGACTGCCCCTGGGGAGCTGTTTTTT. It translates to CASSPGTAPGELFF.

This clonotype was counted many times. The rearrangement joins TRBV27 to TRBJ2-5; D remains ambiguous. V lost 5 bases and J 0 bases, leaving 13 bases between the germline ends. CDR1 and CDR2 from the germline V gene are MNHEY and SMNVEV (reference sequence). The CDR3 has 15 residues. Here the CDR3 DNA reads TGTGCCAGCAGTCTCTACGACGGCAACCAAGAGACCCAGTACTTC. Protein sequence: CASSLYDGNQETQYF.

The gene calls are TRBV20-1 and TRBJ2-1, with 8 nucleotides matching TRBD2. V shed 5 bases, J shed 4 bases, and the junction held 10 bases outside the gene matches. In germline, CDR1 is DFQATT, CDR2 SNEGSKA (reference sequence). This CDR3 comprises 15 residues. The CDR3 DNA reads as TGCAGTGCTCAGAGAGGACTAGCTCCTTACAATGAGCAGTTCTTC. It is translated as CSAQRGLAPYNEQFF.

The chain carries TRBV19 and TRBJ2-2; possibly TRBD2 for D (6 bases). The germline CDR1 and CDR2 sequences are LNHDA and SQIVND (reference sequence). Trimming took 5 bases from V and 5 from J, leaving 15 bases between them. CDR3 length equals 15 residues. The DNA for the CDR3 is TGTGCCAGTAGTCCGTCGCGGGGTCTAACCGGGGAGCTGTTTTTT. It encodes CASSPSRGLTGELFF.

This clonotype was detected only a few times. This chain connects TRBV11-2 to TRBJ2-1; tentative D call: TRBD2 (5 bases). This CDR3 spans 13 amino acids. Trimming pared 5 bases from V and 9 bases from J, leaving 14 bases between. Germline V lookup: CDR1 SGHAT, CDR2 FQNNGV. The CDR3 protein is CASSPGIPTEQFF. The CDR3 region has the DNA TGTGCCAGCAGCCCCGGGATTCCCACTGAGCAGTTCTTC.

This clonotype was counted at least ten times. This chain joins TRBV4-1 and TRBJ2-1; D gene ambiguous. V was shortened by 4 bases and J by 0 bases, with 13 bases between the two germline ends. Germline V gene data show CDR1 as MGHRA and CDR2 as YSYEKL. This CDR3 contains 16 residues. The CDR3 DNA is TGCGCCAGCAGCCCCCTACCCCAGGTCTCCTACAATGAGCAGTTCTTC. It yields the protein CASSPLPQVSYNEQFF.

The rearrangement joins TRBV27 to TRBJ1-6, with D possibly being TRBD1 (5 bases). The germline CDR1 and CDR2 sequences are MNHEY and SMNVEV (reference sequence). The V gene lost 0 bases and the J gene lost 2 bases, with 11 bases spanning the gap. The CDR3 totals 17 residues. DNA for the CDR3: TGTGCCAGCAGTTTATCGTCTCAGGACACCTATAATTCACCCCTCCACTTT. It translates to CASSLSSQDTYNSPLHF.

This clonotype was detected many times. The chain is built from TRBV7-2 and TRBJ1-2, with 7 positions matching TRBD1. Germline loops: CDR1 SGHTA, CDR2 FQGNSA. The CDR3 has 12 amino acids. Trimming at V came to 1 base and at J to 13 bases, leaving 6 bases not matched to a gene. Written as DNA, the CDR3 is TGTGCCAGCAGCTTAGGACAGGGAGCCATCACCTTC. Translating gives CASSLGQGAITF.

In its sample, this clonotype was seen many times. V gene TRBV6-1 combines with J gene TRBJ2-5, with D tentatively TRBD1 (6 bases). The CDR3 has 15 amino acids. V shed 5 bases and J shed 4 bases, with 17 bases lying between them. Germline V gene lookup returns CDR1 MNHNS and CDR2 SASEGT. Here the CDR3 reads CASSSFTGSRETQYF. The CDR3 nucleotides are TGTGCCAGCAGTAGCTTCACAGGGAGCCGAGAGACCCAGTACTTC.

DNA of the CDR3: TGTGCCATCAGGTCTAGCACAGATACGCAGTATTTT. It codes for CAIRSSTDTQYF. The chain combines TRBV10-3 with TRBJ2-3; D is unclear. The CDR3 runs to 12 residues. The V gene lost 6 bases and the J gene lost 0 bases, with 4 bases spanning the gap. Germline loops: CDR1 ENHRY, CDR2 SYGVKD.

The rearrangement links TRBV19 to TRBJ2-1; no clear D gene. The germline gives CDR1 LNHDA, CDR2 SQIVND (reference sequence). CDR3 size: 13 residues. V was clipped by 3 bases and J by 7 bases, with 10 bases between them. DNA for the CDR3: TGTGCCAGTAGTATTGAAAGTGGGAATGAGCAGTTCTTC. Amino acid sequence: CASSIESGNEQFF.

In this sample, this clonotype turned up many times. This sequence joins TRBV7-6 and TRBJ2-7, with D possibly matching TRBD1 (6 bases). Germline V CDR1 and CDR2: SGHVS, FNYEAQ. With 5 bases removed from V and 5 bases from J, the gap between germline ends came to 13 bases. The CDR3 consists of 13 residues. The CDR3 spells CASSPQGIHEQYF. Here the CDR3 DNA reads TGTGCCAGCAGCCCCCAGGGGATCCACGAGCAGTACTTC.

The genes are TRBV27 and TRBJ2-1; TRBD2 is a possible D gene (6 bases). Per the germline V gene, CDR1 is MNHEY and CDR2 is SMNVEV (reference sequence). V was cut by 3 bases and J by 12 bases, with 15 bases left in between. The length of the CDR3 is 13 residues. The CDR3 coding sequence is TGTGCCAGCAGTTTTGGGCTAGCGTTCGTGCAGTTCTTC. Protein product: CASSFGLAFVQFF.

The rearrangement uses TRBV27 and TRBJ2-2; D perhaps matches TRBD2 (5 bases). Germline assignment: CDR1 MNHEY and CDR2 SMNVEV (reference sequence). V was pared by 3 bases and J by 10 bases, with 18 bases between. The CDR3 runs 15 residues. For the CDR3, the DNA is TGTGCCAGCAGTTTGGGCGGGTCAACCGGGGAGGAGCTGTTTTTT. It encodes CASSLGGSTGEELFF.

The table lists this clonotype with many counts. This chain links TRBV7-2 with TRBJ1-2; D unclear. From germline, CDR1 is SGHTA and CDR2 FQGNSA. The CDR3 extends over 13 amino acids. Trimming stripped 1 base from V and 2 bases from J, with 5 bases between. CDR3 nucleotides: TGTGCCAGCAGCTTAGGCGGGAACTATGGCTACACCTTC. It translates to CASSLGGNYGYTF. Combining the CDR3 with reference TRBV7-2 and TRBJ1-2 gives the whole variable domain GAGVSQSPSNKVTEKGKDVELRCDPISGHTALYWYRQSLGQGLEFLIYFQGNSAPDKSGLPSDRFSAERTGGSVSTLTIQRTQQEDSAVYLCASSLGGNYGYTFGSGTRLTVV.

The chain recombines TRBV7-9 with TRBJ2-4; D call uncertain. From germline, CDR1 is SEHNR and CDR2 FQNEAQ (reference sequence). Trimming took off 5 bases at V and 6 bases at J, with 8 bases between the two ends. The CDR3 contains 12 residues. CDR3 amino acids: CASSPDGNIQYF. The DNA for the CDR3 is TGTGCCAGCAGCCCGGACGGAAACATTCAGTACTTC. The complete variable domain, with remaining parts taken from reference TRBV7-9 and TRBJ2-4, reads DTGVSQNPRHKITKRGQNVTFRCDPISEHNRLYWYRQTLGQGPEFLTYFQNEAQLEKSRLLSDRFSAERPKGSFSTLEIQRTEQGDSAMYLCASSPDGNIQYFGAGTRLSVL.

This clonotype has just a few counts. This chain joins TRBV29-1 and TRBJ2-1; D unclear. The CDR3 is 12 residues long. Per germline, CDR1 SQVTM and CDR2 ANQGSEA. Between the trimmed V and J ends, which lost 3 bases and 4 bases, there was a span of 7 bases. For the CDR3, the DNA is TGCAGCGTTGACCAGGTTTACAATGAGCAGTTCTTC. The encoded protein is CSVDQVYNEQFF.

This chain joins TRBV6-6 and TRBJ2-1; D uncertain. The germline V and J ends were trimmed by 0 bases and 8 bases, with 14 bases remaining between them. Germline V gene data show CDR1 as MNHNY and CDR2 as SVGAGI (reference sequence). This CDR3 is 15 amino acids long. CDR3 loop: CASSYSTQGIDEQFF. The CDR3 DNA is TGTGCCAGCAGTTACTCGACCCAAGGGATCGATGAGCAGTTCTTC.

This chain joins TRBV5-6 and TRBJ1-5, with TRBD1 matching over 7 bases. Germline V lookup: CDR1 SGHDT, CDR2 YYEEEE. J gave up 5 bases and V 2 bases, and 7 bases lay outside the gene matches. The CDR3 spans 15 residues. CDR3 loop: CASSLRGGRDQPQHF. CDR3 nucleotide sequence: TGTGCCAGCAGCTTACGAGGGGGCCGGGATCAGCCCCAGCATTTT.

The chain links TRBV11-1 to TRBJ2-4; D might be TRBD1 or TRBD2, each matching 5 bases. The germline V gene has CDR1 SGHAT and CDR2 FQDESV (reference sequence). The CDR3 covers 15 residues. V was trimmed by 5 bases and J by 0 bases, leaving 11 bases between them. The DNA of the CDR3 is TGTGCCAGCAGCCCGGGACGGCTAGCCAAAAACATTCAGTACTTC. Protein sequence: CASSPGRLAKNIQYF.

This clonotype has only a few counts. The rearrangement links TRBV12-3 or TRBV12-4 to TRBJ1-5; 9 bases map to TRBD1. The CDR3 covers 15 residues. V lost 6 bases to trimming and J lost 2 bases; unmatched junction nucleotides: 5. CDR3: CASSVTGGRNQPQHF. The CDR3 DNA reads as TGTGCCAGCAGCGTCACAGGGGGCCGCAATCAGCCCCAGCATTTT.

This clonotype was seen repeatedly, ten times or more. The chain couples TRBV24-1 to TRBJ2-1, with 9 bases matching TRBD1. The CDR3 loop spans 13 amino acids. J gave up 8 bases and V 9 bases, and 7 bases lay outside the gene matches. The germline gives CDR1 KGHDR, CDR2 SFDVKD. CDR3 protein: CATQTGGTDEQFF. For the CDR3, the DNA is TGTGCCACCCAGACAGGGGGAACGGATGAGCAGTTCTTC.

Many counts were recorded for this clonotype. V usage is TRBV4-1 and J usage is TRBJ1-5; D unclear. The germline V and J ends were trimmed by 1 base and 8 bases, with 15 bases remaining between them. Germline lookup yields CDR1 MGHRA and CDR2 YSYEKL. The CDR3 is made up of 15 amino acids. The CDR3 loop is CASSQGPLIEEPQHF. The CDR3 bases are TGCGCCAGCAGCCAAGGCCCCTTAATTGAGGAGCCCCAGCATTTT.

This clonotype was detected a few times. The rearrangement uses TRBV9 and TRBJ1-1; TRBD1 agrees at 7 bases. Germline V lookup: CDR1 SGDLS, CDR2 YYNGEE. The CDR3 covers 15 residues. After removal of 0 bases from V and 9 bases from J, the junction contained 11 bases not matched to a gene. The CDR3 sequence is CASSVATTGLGKAFF. As DNA, the CDR3 is TGTGCCAGCAGCGTAGCTACGACAGGGTTAGGGAAAGCTTTCTTT.

V usage is TRBV19 and J usage is TRBJ1-1, with D unresolved. The ends were cut back, 6 bases at V and 0 bases at J, with 11 bases in the middle. Per germline, CDR1 LNHDA and CDR2 SQIVND (reference sequence). The CDR3 consists of 14 residues. This CDR3 is CASSDSSLNTEAFF. The CDR3 bases are TGTGCCAGTAGCGACTCCTCCTTGAACACTGAAGCTTTCTTT.

The J gene is TRBJ2-3, the V gene TRBV12-3 or TRBV12-4; the D is unclear. The CDR3 loop spans 13 amino acids. V lost 8 bases, J lost 3 bases, and 12 bases lay in between. The CDR3 loop is CASSIDFTDTQYF. In nucleotides, the CDR3 is TGTGCCAGCTCCATCGACTTTACAGATACGCAGTATTTT.

This clonotype appeared many times. The chain links TRBV20-1 to TRBJ2-3, with D possibly TRBD2 on 7 matching bases. In germline, CDR1 is DFQATT, CDR2 SNEGSKA (reference sequence). The V end lost 0 bases, the J end lost 1 base, and 17 bases lay between the germline ends. The CDR3 is 17 amino acids. CDR3 DNA sequence: TGCAGTGCTAGAGATCTGGCGGGGGCCCCAGGCACAGATACGCAGTATTTT. Protein sequence: CSARDLAGAPGTDTQYF.

This clonotype showed up just a few times. V gene TRBV7-9 combines with J gene TRBJ2-1; TRBD1 matches at 8 bases. V dropped 6 bases and J dropped 0; count of bases not matched to a gene: 7. The CDR3 sequence is 16 residues long. CDR1 is SEHNR, CDR2 FQNEAQ, per germline (reference sequence). CDR3 loop: CASSFGQGISYNEQFF. The CDR3, as DNA: TGTGCCAGCAGTTTTGGACAGGGCATCTCCTACAATGAGCAGTTCTTC. Based on the CDR3 plus reference TRBV7-9 and TRBJ2-1, the full variable domain is DTGVSQNPRHKITKRGQNVTFRCDPISEHNRLYWYRQTLGQGPEFLTYFQNEAQLEKSRLLSDRFSAERPKGSFSTLEIQRTEQGDSAMYLCASSFGQGISYNEQFFGPGTRLTVL.

The table lists this clonotype with a count of one. The chain combines TRBV5-1 with TRBJ2-1; TRBD1 is a possible D gene (7 bases). The CDR3 length is 17 residues. The germline V gene has CDR1 SGHRS and CDR2 YFSETQ. With 4 bases removed from V and 10 bases from J, the gap between germline ends came to 27 bases. Here the CDR3 reads CASSLSRRIGGRGEQFF. The CDR3 nucleotides are TGCGCCAGCAGCCTGTCGAGGCGGATAGGGGGCCGGGGGGAGCAGTTCTTC.